This paragraph reports one TCR beta chain. Its antigen remains unknown. The TCR cDNA carried a universal primer site and UMIs from 5'RACE template switching. MiXCR, run by TCRdb on the 5' RACE reads, gives a single entry per CDR3 protein. The sample has roughly 500,000 distinct CDR3 sequences, 15% to 20% seen once. CDR1 and CDR2 from the germline V gene are MNHEY and SVGEGT. V lost 4 bases and J lost 4, with 11 bases in between. CDR3 length: 14 residues. This sample was included in a study of T cells after yellow fever vaccination. Study-level points and caveats: The secondary response showed a weaker magnitude and a faster peak, day 5 versus 15. Most clones from primary vaccination were detected again post-booster (roughly 96% CD4, 88% CD8).

The chain has TRBV6-2 or TRBV6-3 and TRBJ1-5; no firm D call. The TCR originated in a young man who received the YFV17D yellow fever vaccine. The sample here was PBMCs, taken 15 days after the yellow fever booster vaccination. Here the CDR3 DNA reads TGTGCCAGCAGTTCCATCCAGATTAATCAGCCCCAGCATTTT. Its translation is CASSSIQINQPQHF.